Following are 30 T cell receptor beta chains from one sample sequenced in a study of early T cells in non-severe SARS-CoV-2 infection. TCRdb ran MiXCR on the 5' RACE reads and lists one entry per CDR3 protein. The data show roughly 75,000 distinct CDR3 sequences, around 17% seen once. Specimen: whole blood. The source is an adult who was a healthcare worker with PCR-confirmed SARS-CoV-2 infection or an uninfected control (not recorded which).

The sample holds many counts of this clonotype. The chain couples TRBV2 to TRBJ2-3, with 7 positions matching TRBD1. The CDR3 has 15 amino acids. Germline loops: CDR1 SNHLY, CDR2 FYNNEI. V dropped 4 bases and J dropped 1; count of bases not matched to a gene: 5. The CDR3 DNA reads TGTGCCAGCAGTGTATCTGGGACAGGCACAGATACGCAGTATTTT. It specifies CASSVSGTGTDTQYF.

J is TRBJ2-5 and V is TRBV25-1; 7 bases map to TRBD2. V shed 6 bases and J 5 bases; nucleotides not matched to a gene: 9. There are 14 residues in the CDR3. Germline lookup yields CDR1 MGHDK and CDR2 SYGVNS. DNA for the CDR3: TGTGCCAGCAGCCGACTAGCACCAGGGGAGACCCAGTACTTC. Its translation is CASSRLAPGETQYF. Complete variable domain (other parts from reference TRBV25-1 and TRBJ2-5): EADIYQTPRYLVIGTGKKITLECSQTMGHDKMYWYQQDPGMELHLIHYSYGVNSTEKGDLSSESTVSRIRTEHFPLTLESARPSHTSQYLCASSRLAPGETQYFGPGTRLLVL.

The table lists this clonotype with a few counts. CDR3 region: CSVEFRSSYNEQFF. DNA of the CDR3: TGCAGCGTTGAATTCCGGAGCTCCTACAATGAGCAGTTCTTC. The chain combines TRBV29-1 with TRBJ2-1, with no clear D. Germline V gives CDR1 SQVTM, CDR2 ANQGSEA. V was trimmed by 2 bases and J by 0 bases, leaving 8 bases between them. This CDR3 comprises 14 residues.

This clonotype was recorded at least ten times. The V and J genes are TRBV5-6 and TRBJ1-5, with 7 bases identical to TRBD1. The CDR3 is 14 amino acids. Germline V CDR1 and CDR2: SGHDT, YYEEEE. The V gene end was trimmed by 4 bases and the J gene end by 3 bases; junction bases not matched to a gene: 4. CDR3 nucleotide sequence: TGTGCCAGCAGCGTCGGGACAGTCAATCAGCCCCAGCATTTT. Translated: CASSVGTVNQPQHF.

The V gene is TRBV6-1, the J gene TRBJ1-1, with D hard to call. Trimming took 0 bases from V and 2 from J, leaving 13 bases between them. CDR1 and CDR2 from the germline V gene are MNHNS and SASEGT. The CDR3 has 16 amino acids. CDR3 in amino acids: CASSEALPPLNTEAFF. In nucleotides, the CDR3 is TGTGCCAGCAGTGAAGCCCTCCCGCCACTCAACACTGAAGCTTTCTTT.

The chain combines TRBV6-5 with TRBJ2-4; 12 bases map to TRBD1. CDR1 is MNHEY, CDR2 SVGAGI, per germline. The CDR3 is 15 residues long. The V segment lost 5 bases and the J segment 12 bases; nucleotides outside the gene matches: 11. CDR3 residues: CASSRKPGQGANQYF. CDR3 sequence (DNA): TGTGCCAGCAGTCGAAAGCCGGGACAGGGGGCTAATCAGTACTTC.

This clonotype showed up just a few times. The genes are TRBV7-2 and TRBJ2-5; 7 nucleotides agree with TRBD2. V was clipped by 1 base and J by 1 base; unmatched bases: 12. The CDR3 has 18 residues. Germline loops: CDR1 SGHTA, CDR2 FQGNSA. This chain's CDR3 is CASSLGLAATGRQETQYF. For the CDR3, the DNA is TGTGCCAGCAGCTTAGGGCTAGCGGCCACAGGCCGCCAAGAGACCCAGTACTTC.

This clonotype occurred a few times. The chain joins TRBV29-1 to TRBJ2-5; 10 nucleotides align to TRBD1. Per germline, CDR1 SQVTM and CDR2 ANQGSEA. V lost 7 bases, J lost 6 bases, and 8 bases stayed unmatched. The length of the CDR3 is 13 residues. The chain's CDR3 is CSAEGQGTKTQYF. CDR3 DNA: TGCAGCGCGGAGGGACAGGGGACAAAGACCCAGTACTTC.

This clonotype turned up a few times. The chain combines TRBV6-6 with TRBJ1-3; D is undetermined. The V gene's germline CDR1 is MNHNY and CDR2 SVGAGI (reference sequence). The CDR3 runs to 14 residues. V was trimmed by 2 bases and J by 4 bases, leaving 9 bases between them. CDR3 nucleotide sequence: TGTGCCAGCAGTTACCCTCAACAGGGAAACACCATATATTTT. Translation gives CASSYPQQGNTIYF.

There are a few counts of this clonotype. The gene calls are TRBV24-1 and TRBJ2-3; 8 nucleotides match TRBD2. V lost 3 bases and J lost 6; bases outside the gene matches: 7. The germline gives CDR1 KGHDR, CDR2 SFDVKD. The length of the CDR3 is 15 residues. CDR3 bases: TGTGCCACCAGTGATCCGGGACTAGGGCGGGATACGCAGTATTTT. Its protein product is CATSDPGLGRDTQYF.

This clonotype occurred a few times. CDR3 nucleotide sequence: TGCAGTGCTAGAGATCCGCTAGCGGGAGTCATCAGGGCAGATACGCAGTATTTT. Its protein is CSARDPLAGVIRADTQYF. The rearrangement links TRBV20-1 to TRBJ2-3, with 10 bases identical to TRBD2. The CDR3 contains 18 residues. Germline V gene sequence: CDR1 DFQATT, CDR2 SNEGSKA (reference sequence). J gave up 4 bases and V 0 bases, and 13 bases lay outside the gene matches.

A few counts support this clonotype. The chain employs TRBV6-5 and TRBJ1-1; 9 nucleotides align to TRBD1. With 4 bases clipped from V and 3 bases from J, the junction kept 6 bases outside the gene matches. This CDR3 has 15 amino acids. Germline V gene data show CDR1 as MNHEY and CDR2 as SVGAGI. DNA of the CDR3: TGTGCCAGCAGTTCTCAACAGGGGGCGTACACTGAAGCTTTCTTT. This codes for CASSSQQGAYTEAFF.

This clonotype was picked up a small number of times. In DNA, the CDR3 is TGTGCCAGCAGCTTGGGACAGGCGATTCAGAGGAACACCATATATTTT. It codes for CASSLGQAIQRNTIYF. The chain uses TRBV7-8 and TRBJ1-3, with 8 bases that match TRBD1. Germline V gives CDR1 SGHVS, CDR2 FQNEAQ. Germline trimming cut 3 bases from V and 7 bases from J; bases unmatched to any gene: 11. There are 16 residues in the CDR3.

In its sample, this clonotype was seen many times. The chain has TRBV5-6 and TRBJ2-4; tentatively, D is TRBD2 (6 bases). Trimming shortened V by 0 bases and J by 1 base, and 8 bases separated the two germline ends. The germline V gene has CDR1 SGHDT and CDR2 YYEEEE. The CDR3 runs to 15 residues. Here the CDR3 reads CASSLGLEAKNIQYF. The CDR3 DNA follows: TGTGCCAGCAGCTTGGGACTAGAGGCCAAAAACATTCAGTACTTC. Filled out from reference TRBV5-6 and TRBJ2-4, the complete variable domain reads DAGVTQSPTHLIKTRGQQVTLRCSPKSGHDTVSWYQQALGQGPQFIFQYYEEEERQRGNFPDRFSGHQFPNYSSELNVNALLLGDSALYLCASSLGLEAKNIQYFGAGTRLSVL.

The chain is built from TRBV2 and TRBJ2-3; a possible D gene is TRBD1 (6 bases). CDR1 is SNHLY, CDR2 FYNNEI, per germline. The CDR3 is made up of 15 amino acids. V was clipped by 3 bases and J by 0 bases, with 10 bases between them. CDR3 region: CASSEFRGSTDTQYF. The CDR3 nucleotides read TGTGCCAGCAGTGAGTTCAGGGGTAGCACAGATACGCAGTATTTT.

The chain has TRBV28 and TRBJ2-3; TRBD1 matches 8 bases. V trimming: 3 bases; J trimming: 4 bases; junction bases outside the gene matches: 3. Germline CDR1 MDHEN, CDR2 SYDVKM. The length of the CDR3 is 14 residues. CDR3 loop: CASSLTGVADTQYF. In DNA form, the CDR3 reads TGTGCCAGCAGTTTGACAGGGGTTGCAGATACGCAGTATTTT.

The chain combines TRBV28 with TRBJ2-1; D is uncertain. V was clipped by 4 bases and J by 2 bases, with 12 bases between them. The CDR3 extends over 15 amino acids. CDR1 and CDR2 (germline): MDHEN, SYDVKM. The CDR3 bases are TGTGCCAGCAGTTATCAGACACCACCCTACAATGAGCAGTTCTTC. It translates to CASSYQTPPYNEQFF.

This clonotype was found a few times. V gene TRBV10-1 combines with J gene TRBJ1-1; D perhaps matches TRBD1 (6 bases). V lost 9 bases and J lost 4, with 15 bases in between. The CDR3 has 13 residues. The germline gives CDR1 WNHNN, CDR2 SYGVQD (reference sequence). The chain's CDR3 is CARRGGGRTEAFF. The DNA of the CDR3 is TGCGCCAGGCGAGGTGGGGGGCGCACTGAAGCTTTCTTT.

This sequence joins TRBV3-1 and TRBJ2-5, with 8 bases matching TRBD1. The CDR3 is 14 residues long. V dropped 5 bases and J dropped 9; count of bases not matched to a gene: 11. Germline CDR1 and CDR2: LGHDT and YNNKEL (reference sequence). The DNA of the CDR3 is TGTGCCAGCAGCGGACAGGGCCAAGAGAGGGCCCAGTACTTC. Translation: CASSGQGQERAQYF.

The J gene is TRBJ1-6, the V gene TRBV6-6, with D possibly TRBD1 on 6 matching bases. This CDR3 region has 15 residues. Trimming stripped 6 bases from V and 1 base from J, with 10 bases between. Looked up from germline, CDR1 is MNHNY and CDR2 is SVGAGI (reference sequence). The CDR3 loop reads CASRNTGSYNSPLHF. In DNA, the CDR3 is TGTGCCAGCAGGAATACAGGGTCCTATAATTCACCCCTCCACTTT.

This clonotype turned up a few times. The J gene is TRBJ1-3, the V gene TRBV2; D not certain. In germline, CDR1 is SNHLY, CDR2 FYNNEI. V was pared by 8 bases and J by 6 bases, with 17 bases between. The CDR3 is 14 residues long. The CDR3 DNA follows: TGTGCCAGCGGGGAGGCAGTTCCAGAAAACACCATATATTTT. It encodes CASGEAVPENTIYF.

The chain combines TRBV29-1 with TRBJ2-7; D is unresolved. The CDR3 consists of 12 residues. V lost 6 bases to trimming and J lost 4 bases, with 13 bases between them. CDR1 and CDR2 from the germline V gene are SQVTM and ANQGSEA. CDR3 in DNA: TGCAGCGTGATGAGGACGGATTACGAGCAGTACTTC. Its translation is CSVMRTDYEQYF.

This chain uses TRBV2 with TRBJ2-5; possibly TRBD2 for D (7 bases). V was trimmed by 0 bases and J by 6 bases, leaving 14 bases between them. Germline loops: CDR1 SNHLY, CDR2 FYNNEI. The CDR3 length is 15 residues. CDR3 loop: CASSEAGGQGKTQYF. DNA for the CDR3: TGTGCCAGCAGTGAAGCGGGGGGGCAAGGAAAGACCCAGTACTTC.

This clonotype was observed a handful of times. V usage is TRBV20-1 and J usage is TRBJ2-1; TRBD2 matches at 12 bases. Per the germline V gene, CDR1 is DFQATT and CDR2 is SNEGSKA (reference sequence). Trimming removed 2 bases from V and 7 bases from J; junction bases left unmatched: 12. The CDR3 extends over 17 amino acids. Written as DNA, the CDR3 is TGCAGTGCTAGACGAGACGCGACTAGCGGGAGATGGAATGAGCAGTTCTTC. It encodes CSARRDATSGRWNEQFF.

This clonotype appeared a few times. The V call is TRBV29-1, the J call TRBJ2-4; D not resolved. Germline CDR1 reads SQVTM; CDR2 reads ANQGSEA. This CDR3 is 13 amino acids long. The germline V and J ends were trimmed by 7 bases and 0 bases, with 10 bases remaining between them. CDR3 sequence reads: CSAQVRAKNIQYF. CDR3 sequence (DNA): TGCAGCGCCCAGGTCCGAGCCAAAAACATTCAGTACTTC.

The chain recombines TRBV7-9 with TRBJ2-1; D gene ambiguous. The germline V gene encodes CDR1 SEHNR and CDR2 FQNEAQ (reference sequence). The CDR3 sequence is 11 residues long. Trimming pared 1 base from V and 6 bases from J, leaving 1 base between. The chain's CDR3 is CASSLVNEQFF. The CDR3 nucleotides read TGTGCCAGCAGCTTAGTCAATGAGCAGTTCTTC.

This clonotype was detected a few times. The V call is TRBV7-9, the J call TRBJ1-1, with D possibly matching TRBD1 (6 bases). The V gene lost 5 bases and the J gene lost 0 bases, with 13 bases spanning the gap. The CDR3 covers 15 residues. Germline V CDR1 and CDR2: SEHNR, FQNEAQ (reference sequence). CDR3 amino acids: CASSNNRDLNTEAFF. In DNA form, the CDR3 reads TGTGCCAGCAGCAATAACAGGGACTTGAACACTGAAGCTTTCTTT. The entire variable domain, with the rest obtained from reference TRBV7-9 and TRBJ1-1, is as follows: DTGVSQNPRHKITKRGQNVTFRCDPISEHNRLYWYRQTLGQGPEFLTYFQNEAQLEKSRLLSDRFSAERPKGSFSTLEIQRTEQGDSAMYLCASSNNRDLNTEAFFGQGTRLTVV.

This clonotype has more than one count but fewer than ten. The gene calls are TRBV20-1 and TRBJ2-1; TRBD2 matches at 10 bases. The germline gives CDR1 DFQATT, CDR2 SNEGSKA (reference sequence). With V trimmed by 6 bases and J by 7 bases, 21 bases remained unmatched. The CDR3 covers 18 residues. CDR3 in DNA: TGCAGTGCCCTGGCTATGTCTAGCGGGAGTTTTATTGCGAATGAGCAGTTCTTC. Translation gives CSALAMSSGSFIANEQFF.

The V and J genes are TRBV11-1 and TRBJ2-7; maybe TRBD2 (5 bases). Between the trimmed V and J ends, which lost 5 bases and 1 base, there was a span of 15 bases. The CDR3 is 15 residues long. The germline V gene encodes CDR1 SGHAT and CDR2 FQDESV (reference sequence). CDR3 protein: CASSPFKRGSYEQYF. Written as DNA, the CDR3 is TGTGCCAGCAGCCCCTTCAAAAGAGGGTCCTACGAGCAGTACTTC.

This clonotype was seen a handful of times. The rearrangement uses TRBV5-1 and TRBJ2-5; 12 bases match TRBD2. The CDR3 extends over 15 amino acids. Unmatched junction bases numbered 10, after V lost 4 bases and J lost 9 bases. CDR1 is SGHRS and CDR2 is YFSETQ in the germline V gene. CDR3 protein: CASSRTSGDLVAQYF. CDR3 DNA: TGCGCCAGCAGCCGGACTAGCGGGGATCTTGTGGCCCAGTACTTC.